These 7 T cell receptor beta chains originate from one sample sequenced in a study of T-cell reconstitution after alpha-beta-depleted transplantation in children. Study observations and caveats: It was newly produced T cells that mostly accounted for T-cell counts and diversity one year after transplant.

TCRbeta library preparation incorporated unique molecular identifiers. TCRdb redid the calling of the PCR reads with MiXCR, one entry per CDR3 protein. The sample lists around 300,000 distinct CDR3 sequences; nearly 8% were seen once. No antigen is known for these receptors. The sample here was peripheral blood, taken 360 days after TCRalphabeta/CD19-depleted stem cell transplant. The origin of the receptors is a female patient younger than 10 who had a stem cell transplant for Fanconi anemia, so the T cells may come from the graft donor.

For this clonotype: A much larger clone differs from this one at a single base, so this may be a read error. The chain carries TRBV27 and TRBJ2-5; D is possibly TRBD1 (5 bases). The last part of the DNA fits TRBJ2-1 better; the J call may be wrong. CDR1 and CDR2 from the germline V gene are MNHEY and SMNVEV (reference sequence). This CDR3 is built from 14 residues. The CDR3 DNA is TGTGCCAGCAGTTTACCCGACAGCCAAGAGACCCAGTTCTTC. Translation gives CASSLPDSQETQFF.

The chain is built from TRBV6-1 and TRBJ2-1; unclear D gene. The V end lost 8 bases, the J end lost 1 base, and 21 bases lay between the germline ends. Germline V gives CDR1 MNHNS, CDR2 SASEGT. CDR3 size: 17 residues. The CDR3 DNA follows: TGTGCCAGCGTAAAATCCCATCTTCATCGGTCCTACAATGAGCAGTTCTTC. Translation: CASVKSHLHRSYNEQFF.

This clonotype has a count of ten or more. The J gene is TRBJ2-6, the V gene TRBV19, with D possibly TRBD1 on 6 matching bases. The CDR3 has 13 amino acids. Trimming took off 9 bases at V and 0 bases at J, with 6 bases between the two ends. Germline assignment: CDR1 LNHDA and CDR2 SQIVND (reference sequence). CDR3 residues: CARGGSGANVLTF. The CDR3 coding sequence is TGTGCCAGAGGGGGCTCTGGGGCCAACGTCCTGACTTTC.

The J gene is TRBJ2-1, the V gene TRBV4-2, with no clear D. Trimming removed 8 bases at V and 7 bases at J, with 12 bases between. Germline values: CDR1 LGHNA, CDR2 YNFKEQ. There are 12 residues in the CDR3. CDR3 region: CASGATRNEQFF. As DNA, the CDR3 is TGTGCCAGCGGCGCCACGAGGAATGAGCAGTTCTTC.

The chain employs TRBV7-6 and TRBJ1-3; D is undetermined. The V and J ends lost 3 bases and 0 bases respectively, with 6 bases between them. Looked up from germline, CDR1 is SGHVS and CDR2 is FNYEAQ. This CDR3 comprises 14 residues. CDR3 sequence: CASSFSDSGNTIYF. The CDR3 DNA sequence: TGTGCCAGCAGCTTTTCGGACTCTGGAAACACCATATATTTT.

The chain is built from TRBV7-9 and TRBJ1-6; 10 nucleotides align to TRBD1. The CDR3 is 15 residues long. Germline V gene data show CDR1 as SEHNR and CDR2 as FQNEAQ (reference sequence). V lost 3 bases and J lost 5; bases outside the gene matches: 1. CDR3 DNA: TGTGCCAGCAGCTTCGACAGGGGGCATAATTCACCCCTCCACTTT. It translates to CASSFDRGHNSPLHF.

The CDR3: CASSFTRSVSEAFF. The CDR3 DNA sequence: TGCGCCAGCAGCTTTACACGATCGGTCTCTGAAGCTTTCTTT. The chain is built from TRBV5-1 and TRBJ1-1; D unclear. The CDR3 consists of 14 residues. Trimming removed 2 bases at V and 6 bases at J, with 14 bases between. Germline V gives CDR1 SGHRS, CDR2 YFSETQ.